This T cell receptor beta chain comes out of a study of cytomegalovirus exposure and HLA in healthy donors. PCR employed 60 Vbeta and 13 Jbeta primers. Generated by immunoSEQ multiplex PCR, the TCRdb table keeps only in-frame clones and is missing some. The sample yields under 130,000 clones, around 80% seen once. J was trimmed by 2 bases and V by 3 bases; bases with no gene match: 15. This CDR3 is 18 amino acids long. The germline V gene encodes CDR1 MNHNS and CDR2 SASEGT. This chain connects TRBV6-1 to TRBJ1-2, with TRBD1 matching over 7 bases. The sample was PBMCs. This TCR was sampled from a middle-aged man in good health and CMV-seropositive. The CDR3 DNA reads TGTGCCAGCAGTGAGCCGCCCCGTTGGAGGGGGCCCAACTATGGCTACACCTTC. Its translation: CASSEPPRWRGPNYGYTF.